What follows is one T cell receptor (beta chain) and its context. The antigen is undetermined. Clones were read by immunoSEQ multiplex PCR, and TCRdb kept only the in-frame ones, dropping some. The sample yields some 54,000 clones, around 80% seen once. With 4 bases clipped from V and 0 bases from J, the junction kept 7 bases outside the gene matches. Germline-derived CDR1 and CDR2 are SGHNT and YYREEE (reference sequence). The CDR3 loop spans 16 amino acids. This specimen belongs to a study of OX40 agonist ivuxolimab in advanced cancers. Overall study context: The patients received ivuxolimab by intravenous route every 2 weeks at 0.01 to 10 mg/kg. Findings and caveats of the study: Mean expanded clone counts were higher in CD8+ than CD4+ T cells. At doses 0.1 to 3.0 mg/kg, CD4+ and CD8+ clones expanded.

The timepoints at which blood was sampled were baseline, cycle 4 day 1, and cycle 7 day 1. Sequenced material: CD4+ or CD8+ T cells sorted from blood, taken in a trial of the OX40 agonist ivuxolimab. The rearrangement links TRBV5-4 to TRBJ2-7; TRBD2 matches at 10 bases. The receptor was isolated from an adult with an advanced solid tumor such as melanoma, head and neck, liver or kidney cancer. CDR3: CASSRRTSGRSYEQYF. CDR3 nucleotides: TGTGCCAGCAGCAGACGGACTAGCGGACGCTCCTACGAGCAGTACTTC.